This T cell receptor (beta chain) was captured by sequencing in a study of cytomegalovirus exposure and HLA in healthy donors. Findings and caveats of the study: Among TCR beta chains, those listed as cytomegalovirus-associated numbered more than 150. TCR beta chain V- and J-gene trimming was linked, in a later analysis, to a missense variant in DCLRE1C. Immune exposure was documented only through CMV serostatus.

CDR1 is SGHDN, CDR2 FVKESK, per germline. This CDR3 comprises 18 residues. Trimming took 1 base from V and 4 from J; bases not matched to a gene: 10. In regard to this clone: Its target is unknown.

Vbeta (60) and Jbeta (13) primers were used in the PCR. Using immunoSEQ multiplex PCR, the repertoire was profiled, and TCRdb retains in-frame clones only, with some absent. The profile shows around 120,000 clones, 60% to 80% of them singletons. Sequenced input: PBMCs. The sequence derives from a woman aged 60-75 years in good health and CMV-seropositive. The V and J genes are TRBV14 and TRBJ2-1; the match to TRBD2 covers 10 bases. CDR3 sequence: CASSQARASGGLYNEQFF. The CDR3 coding sequence is TGTGCCAGCAGCCAAGCCCGGGCTAGCGGGGGTCTGTACAATGAGCAGTTCTTC.